This entry lists 18 T cell receptor beta chains sequenced from one sample in a study of prognosis after radiotherapy for stage I lung cancer. CDR3 of TCR beta was amplified from genomic DNA via a two-round multiplex PCR. Primers specific to each TRBV and TRBJ gene drove first-round PCR. TCRdb recomputed calls from the multiplex PCR reads with MiXCR, one row per CDR3 protein. The data show about 23,000 distinct CDR3 sequences, around 46% seen once. The material sequenced was PBMCs, taken before or after stereotactic body radiation therapy (not recorded which). These receptors originate from a donor over 45 with non-small cell lung cancer.

This clonotype was recorded at least ten times. V and J are TRBV28 and TRBJ1-4; D possibly corresponds to TRBD1 (5 bases). Between the trimmed V and J ends, which lost 2 bases and 3 bases, there was a span of 7 bases. This CDR3 is 14 amino acids long. CDR1 and CDR2 from the germline V gene are MDHEN and SYDVKM. CDR3 sequence: CASSLGGANEKLFF. The DNA of the CDR3 is TGTGCCAGCAGTTTAGGGGGGGCTAATGAAAAACTGTTTTTT.

The chain has TRBV19 and TRBJ2-1, with D unclear. Germline lookup yields CDR1 LNHDA and CDR2 SQIVND (reference sequence). The V end lost 4 bases, the J end lost 12 bases, and 19 bases lay between the germline ends. This CDR3 spans 14 amino acids. The CDR3 region is CASSTGRTPRGQFF. For the CDR3, the DNA is TGTGCCAGTAGTACCGGACGGACCCCCAGAGGGCAGTTCTTC.

This clonotype was observed many times. This sequence joins TRBV7-9 and TRBJ2-1; 9 nucleotides match TRBD1. Unmatched junction bases numbered 7, after V lost 5 bases and J lost 5 bases. Germline V lookup: CDR1 SEHNR, CDR2 FQNEAQ (reference sequence). The CDR3 covers 15 residues. The CDR3 nucleotides are TGTGCCAGCAGCCCCGGACAGGGGCCTAACAATGAGCAGTTCTTC. As protein: CASSPGQGPNNEQFF.

The J gene is TRBJ1-6, the V gene TRBV6-1; 9 bases line up with TRBD1. The V and J ends lost 5 bases and 7 bases, in that order; junction bases with no gene match: 3. The length of the CDR3 is 14 residues. The germline CDR1 and CDR2 sequences are MNHNS and SASEGT. CDR3 loop: CASSLGQGNSPLHF. The CDR3 DNA reads TGTGCCAGCAGTCTGGGACAGGGAAATTCACCCCTCCACTTT.

In this sample, this clonotype turned up a few times. The CDR3 is CASTGTGVTEAFF. In DNA, the CDR3 is TGTGCCAGCACCGGGACAGGGGTGACTGAAGCTTTCTTT. The chain joins TRBV6-1 to TRBJ1-1; 10 positions match TRBD1. V trimming: 7 bases; J trimming: 5 bases; junction bases outside the gene matches: 4. CDR3 length: 13 amino acids. Germline assignment: CDR1 MNHNS and CDR2 SASEGT.

The chain recombines TRBV2 with TRBJ2-2; tentatively, D is TRBD2 (6 bases). The CDR3 contains 13 residues. With 8 bases removed from V and 8 bases from J, the gap between germline ends came to 15 bases. Germline V gene data show CDR1 as SNHLY and CDR2 as FYNNEI. Here the CDR3 reads CASELTGTGELFF. In DNA, the CDR3 is TGTGCCAGCGAGCTTACGGGGACTGGGGAGCTGTTTTTT.

This chain connects TRBV6-5 to TRBJ2-7; D unclear. This CDR3 has 13 amino acids. V was clipped by 4 bases and J by 0 bases, with 7 bases between them. The germline V gene has CDR1 MNHEY and CDR2 SVGAGI. CDR3 protein: CASSWGSSYEQYF. For the CDR3, the DNA is TGTGCCAGCAGTTGGGGAAGCTCCTACGAGCAGTACTTC.

Concerning this clonotype itself: A far larger clone is a single base away, which makes a read error likely. The V call is TRBV2, the J call TRBJ2-3, with 11 positions matching TRBD2. The V and J ends lost 4 bases and 7 bases, in that order; junction bases with no gene match: 7. The germline gives CDR1 SNHLY, CDR2 FYNNEI. CDR3 length: 15 amino acids. CDR3 sequence: CASSVAGGPAYTQYF. The CDR3 coding sequence is TGTGCCAGCAGTGTAGCGGGAGGGCCTGCATATACGCAGTATTTT.

The chain carries TRBV5-1 and TRBJ1-1, with D perhaps matching TRBD1 (6 bases). V was trimmed by 3 bases and J by 4 bases, leaving 16 bases between them. CDR1 SGHRS and CDR2 YFSETQ come from the germline V gene. This CDR3 has 15 residues. The CDR3 loop is CASSSLQGIGTEAFF. The CDR3 DNA reads TGCGCCAGCAGCTCGTTACAGGGCATTGGCACTGAAGCTTTCTTT.

There are many counts of this clonotype. The V gene is TRBV4-1, the J gene TRBJ2-3; D remains ambiguous. This CDR3 spans 14 amino acids. Trimming pared 1 base from V and 0 bases from J, leaving 5 bases between. CDR1 is MGHRA, CDR2 YSYEKL, per germline. The CDR3 DNA reads TGCGCCAGCAGCCAAGGGCTCAGCACAGATACGCAGTATTTT. Translation gives CASSQGLSTDTQYF.

As concerns this clonotype: This likely traces to a read error, being one base from a far larger clone. The rearrangement uses TRBV6-9 and TRBJ2-5; TRBD2 agrees at 11 bases. Germline CDR1 is MNHGY and CDR2 is SVAAGI. V shed 7 bases, J shed 5 bases, and the junction held 9 bases outside the gene matches. CDR3 length: 15 residues. CDR3 DNA sequence: TGTGCCAGCATTTACCCCGGGACTAGCGGTGAGACCCAGTACTTC. Protein: CASIYPGTSGETQYF.

This chain connects TRBV6-2 or TRBV6-3 to TRBJ1-2; D remains unclear. V lost 6 bases and J 9 bases, leaving 17 bases between the germline ends. The CDR3 length is 13 residues. The germline V gene encodes CDR1 MNHEY and CDR2 SVGEGT. CDR3 DNA sequence: TGTGCCAGCAGCAAGGAACAGTTTTATTGCTACACCTTC. Amino acid sequence: CASSKEQFYCYTF.

The chain recombines TRBV5-1 with TRBJ1-6; D may be TRBD1 (6 bases). The CDR3 totals 15 residues. Trimming shortened V by 0 bases and J by 10 bases, and 14 bases separated the two germline ends. Germline CDR1 and CDR2: SGHRS and YFSETQ. Here the CDR3 DNA reads TGCGCCAGCAGCTTGGAAGGGGGGGCGCAGTCACCCCTCCACTTT. This encodes CASSLEGGAQSPLHF.

A note on this clonotype: With a far larger clone one base away, a read error is the likely cause. Lacking the conserved final phenylalanine or tryptophan, this CDR3 likely reflects a read error. The chain employs TRBV6-2 or TRBV6-3 and TRBJ1-2; 9 positions match TRBD1. Germline CDR1 is MNHEY and CDR2 is SVGEGT. The CDR3 length is 16 residues. V dropped 4 bases and J dropped 8; count of bases not matched to a gene: 14. CDR3 sequence: CASSLSIAGQGQGYTI. DNA of the CDR3: TGTGCCAGCAGTTTATCGATTGCGGGACAGGGACAGGGCTACACCATC.

The chain recombines TRBV28 with TRBJ1-3; D is unclear. Trimming stripped 7 bases from V and 0 bases from J, with 13 bases between. The CDR3 has 15 amino acids. Germline CDR1 and CDR2: MDHEN and SYDVKM. The CDR3 here is CASIGPGSSGNTIYF. DNA for the CDR3: TGTGCCAGCATCGGGCCGGGCAGCTCTGGAAACACCATATATTTT.

This clonotype counts as medium-sized. The chain joins TRBV2 to TRBJ2-1, with 8 bases fitting TRBD2. CDR3 size: 16 residues. V trimming: 1 base; J trimming: 3 bases; junction bases outside the gene matches: 5. Germline assignment: CDR1 SNHLY and CDR2 FYNNEI. In nucleotides, the CDR3 is TGTGCCAGCAGTGAAGAAGCGGGGGAGGTCTACAATGAGCAGTTCTTC. Translating gives CASSEEAGEVYNEQFF.

In its sample, this clonotype was seen a few times. This may arise from a read error, as a much more abundant clone is one base away. The chain combines TRBV6-1 with TRBJ1-1; 7 bases map to TRBD1. With V trimmed by 8 bases and J by 10 bases, 7 bases remained unmatched. The germline CDR1 and CDR2 sequences are MNHNS and SASEGT. The CDR3 spans 11 residues. The CDR3 loop reads CASLRGVLAFF. The CDR3, as DNA: TGTGCCAGCCTCAGGGGGGTTTTAGCTTTCTTT.

This clonotype was seen ten or more times. The V gene is TRBV4-3, the J gene TRBJ2-7; no reliable D call. Germline V CDR1 and CDR2: LGHNA, YSLEER. The CDR3 loop spans 14 amino acids. V lost 5 bases to trimming and J lost 0 bases, with 11 bases between them. CDR3 sequence: CASSTSWDSYEQYF. CDR3 sequence (DNA): TGCGCCAGCAGCACATCCTGGGACTCCTACGAGCAGTACTTC.